These T cell receptor beta chains were read from a single sample in a study of synovial regulatory T cells in juvenile arthritis. Profiled with immunoSEQ multiplex PCR; TCRdb holds only in-frame clones, not every one. This sample contains 8,000 to 10,000 clones. Specimen: Treg cells from blood. These receptor sequences come from a donor aged 2-29 years with juvenile idiopathic arthritis. The CDR3 runs from the conserved cysteine through the conserved F or W. Size tells how often a clone was seen (once, few, many) or the class of an expanded clone, and some rows leave it out.

j_gene: TRBJ1-2
v_gene: TRBV5-1
abundance: NA
CDR3aa: CASSRDSNYGYTF

j_gene: TRBJ2-2
v_gene: TRBV6-1
abundance: NA
CDR3aa: CACRWAANTGELFF

j_gene: TRBJ2-1
v_gene: TRBV5-1
abundance: NA
CDR3aa: CASSLALLAGGYNEQFF

j_gene: TRBJ1-1
v_gene: TRBV10-1
abundance: NA
CDR3aa: CASSAGQNTEAFF

j_gene: TRBJ2-7
v_gene: TRBV28
abundance: NA
CDR3aa: CASSSGPPLTYEQYF

j_gene: TRBJ1-4
v_gene: TRBV20-1
abundance: NA
CDR3aa: CSAGGNEKLFF

j_gene: TRBJ2-7
v_gene: TRBV5-6
abundance: NA
CDR3aa: CASSLASYEQYF

j_gene: TRBJ2-2
v_gene: TRBV21-1
abundance: NA
CDR3aa: CASSPRGMRELNTGELFF

j_gene: TRBJ2-3
v_gene: TRBV6-5
abundance: NA
CDR3aa: CASSYSVGTDTQYF

j_gene: TRBJ1-1
v_gene: TRBV19
abundance: NA
CDR3aa: CASQVLGQRHTEAFF

j_gene: TRBJ1-1
v_gene: TRBV20-1
abundance: NA
CDR3aa: CSAREPGDAFF

j_gene: TRBJ2-7
v_gene: TRBV28
abundance: NA
CDR3aa: CASSLGQLYEQYF

j_gene: TRBJ2-5
v_gene: TRBV18
abundance: NA
CDR3aa: CASSLSETQYF

j_gene: TRBJ2-2
v_gene: TRBV19
abundance: NA
CDR3aa: CASSMGQVTGELFF

j_gene: TRBJ2-1
v_gene: TRBV10-3
abundance: NA
CDR3aa: CAISESKGEGEFF

j_gene: TRBJ1-1
v_gene: TRBV6-5
abundance: NA
CDR3aa: CASSLDRGPREAFF

j_gene: TRBJ2-2
v_gene: TRBV5-1
abundance: NA
CDR3aa: CASSLASTGELFF

j_gene: TRBJ2-2
v_gene: TRBV4-2
abundance: NA
CDR3aa: CASSQVGLAENTGELFF

j_gene: TRBJ2-1
v_gene: TRBV25-1
abundance: NA
CDR3aa: CASMRDSYNEQFF

j_gene: TRBJ1-3
v_gene: TRBV19
abundance: NA
CDR3aa: CASSFWGPSGNTIYF

j_gene: TRBJ2-7
v_gene: TRBV7-3
abundance: NA
CDR3aa: CASSVGGAGEQYF

j_gene: TRBJ2-1
v_gene: TRBV7-2
abundance: NA
CDR3aa: CASSGLTNNEQFF

j_gene: TRBJ1-2
v_gene: TRBV10-3
abundance: NA
CDR3aa: CAIRGTGRNYGYTF

j_gene: TRBJ1-1
v_gene: TRBV25-1
abundance: NA
CDR3aa: CASRGWTEAFF

j_gene: TRBJ2-7
v_gene: TRBV19
abundance: NA
CDR3aa: CASSVRRGDEQYF

j_gene: TRBJ2-1
v_gene: TRBV7-3
abundance: NA
CDR3aa: CASSYPPGLAGKVAYNEQFF

j_gene: TRBJ2-7
v_gene: TRBV5-4
abundance: medium-sized
CDR3aa: CASSRDRGSSYEQYF

j_gene: TRBJ2-2
v_gene: TRBV21-1
abundance: NA
CDR3aa: CASSKDGRGSQRPPFANTGELFF

j_gene: TRBJ2-7
v_gene: TRBV5-1
abundance: NA
CDR3aa: CASSLEGQGIYEQYF

j_gene: TRBJ1-2
v_gene: TRBV5-1
abundance: NA
CDR3aa: CASGATGGYGYTF

j_gene: TRBJ2-5
v_gene: TRBV4-3
abundance: NA
CDR3aa: CASSQSRIGAGETQYF

j_gene: TRBJ2-2
v_gene: TRBV4-2
abundance: NA
CDR3aa: CASSQDSGLAGGLGTGELFF

j_gene: TRBJ1-3
v_gene: TRBV28
abundance: NA
CDR3aa: CASSLLPPSSGNTIYF

j_gene: TRBJ1-3
v_gene: TRBV5-1
abundance: NA
CDR3aa: CASSRNSPGPSSGNTIYF

j_gene: TRBJ2-1
v_gene: TRBV20-1
abundance: NA
CDR3aa: CSGLVPGEQFF

j_gene: TRBJ2-2
v_gene: TRBV19
abundance: medium-sized
CDR3aa: CASSRGVGTGELFF

j_gene: TRBJ2-7
v_gene: TRBV19
abundance: NA
CDR3aa: CASSIGGWSSYEQYF

j_gene: TRBJ2-7
v_gene: TRBV4-2
abundance: NA
CDR3aa: CASSQDGLGYEQYF

j_gene: TRBJ2-6
v_gene: TRBV6-1
abundance: NA
CDR3aa: CASSELYGSGANVLTF

j_gene: TRBJ2-4
v_gene: TRBV7-6
abundance: NA
CDR3aa: CASSLAARDINIQYF

j_gene: TRBJ1-1
v_gene: TRBV4-1
abundance: NA
CDR3aa: CASSFRPTPMNTEAFF

j_gene: TRBJ2-7
v_gene: TRBV21-1
abundance: NA
CDR3aa: CASSKAAWTFPYEQYF

j_gene: TRBJ1-2
v_gene: TRBV10-1
abundance: NA
CDR3aa: CASREGGSGYTF

j_gene: TRBJ1-2
v_gene: TRBV2
abundance: medium-sized
CDR3aa: CASMSPAQVQGGYTF

j_gene: TRBJ2-3
v_gene: TRBV7-6
abundance: NA
CDR3aa: CASSLAASDTQYF

j_gene: TRBJ1-3
v_gene: TRBV5-4
abundance: NA
CDR3aa: CASSTTGVSGNTIYF

j_gene: TRBJ2-2
v_gene: TRBV19
abundance: NA
CDR3aa: CASRLTNTGELFF

j_gene: TRBJ2-7
v_gene: TRBV6-5
abundance: NA
CDR3aa: CASSYGAGGAYEQYF

j_gene: TRBJ1-5
v_gene: TRBV18
abundance: NA
CDR3aa: CASSPYTTARPQHF

j_gene: TRBJ2-1
v_gene: TRBV10-3
abundance: NA
CDR3aa: CAISERGDSYNEQFF

j_gene: TRBJ2-4
v_gene: TRBV18
abundance: NA
CDR3aa: CASSPEGGGNIQYF

j_gene: TRBJ1-5
v_gene: TRBV19
abundance: NA
CDR3aa: CASSTTSLQPQHF

j_gene: TRBJ2-7
v_gene: TRBV5-1
abundance: NA
CDR3aa: CARGQSF